The clone carrying this T cell receptor beta chain was observed many times. This specimen belongs to a study of T-cell reconstitution after alpha-beta-depleted transplantation in children. This sample's TCRbeta library carried unique molecular identifier barcodes. TCRdb re-called the PCR reads with MiXCR, one entry per CDR3 protein. The data show just over 350,000 distinct CDR3 sequences, approximately 12% seen once. The sequences come from PBMCs, collected from the stem cell graft. The source of this sequence is a human donor who donated a stem cell graft to a child with Fanconi anemia.

The CDR3 DNA is TGTGCCAGCAAACCTACAGGGGGCGGGGAGACCCAGTACTTC. Its protein product is CASKPTGGGETQYF. The chain has TRBV27 and TRBJ2-5, with 9 nucleotides matching TRBD1. The CDR3 loop spans 14 amino acids. J was trimmed by 5 bases and V by 7 bases; bases with no gene match: 8. Looked up from germline, CDR1 is MNHEY and CDR2 is SMNVEV (reference sequence).